This T cell receptor (beta chain) came from a study of CD8+ T cells in alopecia areata. Overall study context: At a dose of 5 to 10 mg twice daily, oral tofacitinib was given to treated patients.

This sample's treatment: oral pan-JAK inhibitor, 5-10 mg twice daily. Remarks on this clone: Its antigen is currently unknown.

This CDR3 is built from 14 residues. V lost 2 bases to trimming and J lost 5 bases; unmatched junction nucleotides: 5. The germline V gene has CDR1 SQVTM and CDR2 ANQGSEA. Overall study findings and caveats: Significant decreases in scalp clonality and expanded CD8+ clones followed tofacitinib treatment. Numerous expanded lesional clones remained in scalp and blood during tofacitinib.

RNA, once extracted, was reverse transcribed into cDNA for use as the sequencing template. TCRdb keeps only in-frame clones here, not all; method: immunoSEQ multiplex PCR. The profile shows some 200,000 clones, about three fifths of them singletons. The sequencing used CD4+ T cells sorted from blood, collected at week 4, from a patient treated with tofacitinib. This rearrangement joins TRBV29-1 to TRBJ1-2; 10 bases fit TRBD1. The origin of this receptor is a human donor with alopecia areata. CDR3: CSVESKDRGYGYTF. In DNA form, the CDR3 reads TGCAGCGTTGAAAGTAAGGACAGGGGGTATGGCTACACCTTC.